Below, one T cell receptor beta chain is given with its context. Naive CD8 cells, CD45RO-negative and positively selected for CCR7, excluded terminally differentiated effector memory CD45RA+ cells. The record originates from a study of shared clonotypes between healthy human individuals. Deep was the level used in running the assay. In the study's own analysis: Junction-only sequences produced by ImmunoSEQ had no quality scores, so filtering differed. The repertoire was sequenced with immunoSEQ multiplex PCR; TCRdb's copy has only in-frame clones and lacks some. That table furnishes V, J and clone size, whereas the DNA furnished D and trimming. The table includes fewer than 1 million clones, roughly 96% detected once. V gave up 5 bases and J gave up 3 bases, with 11 bases separating them. The CDR3 covers 13 residues. CDR1 and CDR2 from the germline V gene are LNHDA and SQIVND (reference sequence).

This clonotype originated in a man between 25 and 39 years old in good health. The specimen was naive CD8+ T cells sorted from blood. The chain couples TRBV19 to TRBJ2-7, with D maybe TRBD2 (6 bases). CDR3: CASSSGVGYEQYF. The CDR3 nucleotides read TGTGCCAGTAGTTCGGGGGTAGGCTACGAGCAGTACTTC.